This TCR beta chain comes out of a study of blood T cell repertoires in COVID-19 (dated by TCRdb to the early 2020s). For the study in its entirety: Collaborator samples came from the United States, Italy and Spain and covered acute and convalescent phases of COVID-19. The repertoires were released in a freely available public database intended as a resource for research on the immune response to SARS-CoV-2. Subjects who had been exposed to COVID-19, were actively infected with it, or had recovered from it provided the deeply sampled blood TCRbeta repertoires that made up the dataset. Where available, HLA class I and class II types were obtained from metadata supplied by the sample provider rather than from assay-based typing. Samples were obtained from the ongoing ImmuneRACE study (first 160 participants) and from approximately 1,200 subjects provided by 6 global collaborators. A de-identified subject ID, COVID-19 status, age in years and sex were almost always included in the sample metadata. The material from the prospective study consisted of cDNA or gDNA derived from T cells, B-cell-depleted T cells, or PBMCs. The full study reports these points: Clinical and demographic metadata were provided uncurated, with the amount varying by source and participant.

As to this clone: Its binding antigen is unknown. Base qualities are not provided; no much larger clone lies one nucleotide away.

Each collaborating institution followed its own protocols to collect whole blood in K2EDTA tubes. For TCRbeta analysis, collaborator samples were shipped as frozen whole blood, as isolated PBMCs, or as DNA extracted from either sample type. TCRbeta CDR3 regions were amplified from genomic DNA using the immunoSEQ Assay, a bias-controlled multiplex PCR. Per the original workflow: The number of nucleated cells in each sample was estimated by amplification of reference gene primers within the assay. To quantify the absolute abundance of each unique TCRbeta CDR3 rearrangement, sequence reads were collapsed and filtered. For each sample, productive Simpson clonality was calculated as the square root of Simpson's diversity index over productive rearrangements. TCRdb re-hosts the immuneACCESS table, in-frame sequences only. Its copies lack some clones; in the studies checked, an unresolved V gene accounts for under half of them, and the cause for the rest is not known. V, J and clone size are those of that table, while D and trimming were read from the DNA. The sample yields roughly 71,000 clones; roughly 87% were counted once. The ten largest account for roughly 29% of the sample.

The sequencing sample was made of peripheral blood. This TCR was sampled from a man aged 45-60 years with acute or convalescent COVID-19.

The bases are TGTGCCAGCACCACAGGGGATAGCAATCAGCCCCAGCATTTT. Translated, it gives CASTTGDSNQPQHF. The rearranged chain carries TRBV7-9 and TRBJ1-5, and TRBD1 aligns with 7 junction nucleotides. The CDR3 sequence holds 14 residues, the cysteine and phenylalanine included. Only CDR3 DNA remains: 42 bases, in frame from the first base. From the germline V gene (reference sequence), CDR1 is SEHNR and CDR2 is FQNEAQ. V ends up 7 bases short and J 0 bases short, with an unmatched junction base count of 3. This CDR3, with the reference TRBV7-9 and TRBJ1-5 proteins standing in past its ends, gives the full variable domain DTGVSQNPRHKITKRGQNVTFRCDPISEHNRLYWYRQTLGQGPEFLTYFQNEAQLEKSRLLSDRFSAERPKGSFSTLEIQRTEQGDSAMYLCASTTGDSNQPQHFGDGTRLSIL.